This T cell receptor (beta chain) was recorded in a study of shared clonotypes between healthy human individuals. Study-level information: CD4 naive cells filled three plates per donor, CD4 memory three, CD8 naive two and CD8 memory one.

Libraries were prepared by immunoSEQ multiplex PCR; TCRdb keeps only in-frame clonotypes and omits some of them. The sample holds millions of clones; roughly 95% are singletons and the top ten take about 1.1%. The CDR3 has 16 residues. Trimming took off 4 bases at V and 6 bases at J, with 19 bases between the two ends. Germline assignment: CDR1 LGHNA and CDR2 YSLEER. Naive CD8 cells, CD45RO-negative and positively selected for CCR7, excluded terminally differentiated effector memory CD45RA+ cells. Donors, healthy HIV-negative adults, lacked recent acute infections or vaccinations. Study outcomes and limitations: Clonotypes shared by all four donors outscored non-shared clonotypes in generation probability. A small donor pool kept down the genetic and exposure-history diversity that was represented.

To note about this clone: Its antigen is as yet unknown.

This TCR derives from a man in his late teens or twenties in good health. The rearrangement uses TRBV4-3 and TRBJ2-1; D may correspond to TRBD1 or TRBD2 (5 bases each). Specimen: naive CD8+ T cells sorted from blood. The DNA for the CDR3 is TGCGCCAGCAGCCTTTCAGGACACGGGGCCGGCAATGAGCAGTTCTTC. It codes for CASSLSGHGAGNEQFF.